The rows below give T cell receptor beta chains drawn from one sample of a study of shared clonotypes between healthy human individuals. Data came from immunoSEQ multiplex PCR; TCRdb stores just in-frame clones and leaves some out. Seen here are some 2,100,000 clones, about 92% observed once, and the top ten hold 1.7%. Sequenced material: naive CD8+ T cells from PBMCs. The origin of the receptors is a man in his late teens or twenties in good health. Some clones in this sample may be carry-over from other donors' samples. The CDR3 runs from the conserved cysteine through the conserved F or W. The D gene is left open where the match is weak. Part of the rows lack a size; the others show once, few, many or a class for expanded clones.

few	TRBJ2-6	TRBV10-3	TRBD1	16	TGTGCCATCGAAGGGACAGGGCGCTCTGGGGCCAACGTCCTGACTTTC	CAIEGTGRSGANVLTF
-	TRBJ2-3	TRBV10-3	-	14	TGTGCCATCAGTGAGTCGTCTGCTCCGGATACGCAGTATTTT	CAISESSAPDTQYF
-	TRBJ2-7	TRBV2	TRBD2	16	TGTGCCAGCAGTGTCGTCGGGACTAGCGGGAGATACGAGCAGTACTTC	CASSVVGTSGRYEQYF
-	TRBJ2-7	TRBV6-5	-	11	TGTGCCACCACTTCGGGCATCGAGCAGTACTTC	CATTSGIEQYF
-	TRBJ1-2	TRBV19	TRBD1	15	TGTGCCAGTAGTACTCCGGGACAGCCTCAAGATGGCTACACCTTC	CASSTPGQPQDGYTF
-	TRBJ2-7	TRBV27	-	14	TGTGCCAGCAGTCCAAGGGGGTCCTTCTACGAGCAGTACTTC	CASSPRGSFYEQYF
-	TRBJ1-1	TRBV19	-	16	TGTGCCAGTAGTGGCATAATAGAGGGGGAATCCACTGAAGCTTTCTTT	CASSGIIEGESTEAFF
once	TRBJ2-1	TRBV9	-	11	TGTGCCAGCAGCGTCGGGGGTGAGCAGTTCTTC	CASSVGGEQFF
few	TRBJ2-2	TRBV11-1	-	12	TGTGCCAGCAGCTTAGGGTCCGGGGAGCTGTTTTTT	CASSLGSGELFF
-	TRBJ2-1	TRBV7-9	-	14	TGTGCCAGCACCCTTTTTGACGCCGACAATGAGCAGTTCTTC	CASTLFDADNEQFF
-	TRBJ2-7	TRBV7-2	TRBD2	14	TGTGCCAGCAGCTTCGGAGCGGGGGCCTACGAGCAGTACTTC	CASSFGAGAYEQYF
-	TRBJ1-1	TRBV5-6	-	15	TGTGCCAGCAGCAAACTGGGACACTTGAACACTGAAGCTTTCTTT	CASSKLGHLNTEAFF
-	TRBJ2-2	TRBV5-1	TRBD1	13	TGCGCCAGCAGCATACAGGGGCCCGGGGAGCTGTTTTTT	CASSIQGPGELFF
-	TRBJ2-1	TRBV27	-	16	TGTGCCAGCAGTTTAATTCGGGAGAGCTCCTACAATGAGCAGTTCTTC	CASSLIRESSYNEQFF